This T cell receptor (beta chain) derives from a study of blood T cell repertoires in COVID-19. Across the whole study: Samples came from the United States, Italy and Spain, spanning acute and convalescent COVID-19. PBMCs, B-cell-depleted T cells, or T cells provided the cDNA or gDNA that made up the material.

There are 13 residues in the CDR3. From germline, CDR1 is LNHDA and CDR2 SQIVND (reference sequence). Trimming removed 5 bases from V and 8 bases from J; junction bases left unmatched: 5. In the original processing: Estimates of nucleated cell counts were drawn from the amplification of reference gene primers. Produced via immunoSEQ multiplex PCR; TCRdb's table is partial and in-frame only. V and J calls and clone size are as listed in that table; D and trimming were resolved from the DNA. The sample has under 170,000 clones, around four fifths seen once; the top ten hold 2.2%. The sequenced sample was peripheral blood. This clonotype was obtained from a man between 65 and 85 years old with acute or convalescent COVID-19. The chain joins TRBV19 to TRBJ1-4, with 7 bases identical to TRBD1. The CDR3 DNA reads TGTGCCAGTAGTCCTACAGGGGCGGAAAAACTGTTTTTT. Its protein is CASSPTGAEKLFF.